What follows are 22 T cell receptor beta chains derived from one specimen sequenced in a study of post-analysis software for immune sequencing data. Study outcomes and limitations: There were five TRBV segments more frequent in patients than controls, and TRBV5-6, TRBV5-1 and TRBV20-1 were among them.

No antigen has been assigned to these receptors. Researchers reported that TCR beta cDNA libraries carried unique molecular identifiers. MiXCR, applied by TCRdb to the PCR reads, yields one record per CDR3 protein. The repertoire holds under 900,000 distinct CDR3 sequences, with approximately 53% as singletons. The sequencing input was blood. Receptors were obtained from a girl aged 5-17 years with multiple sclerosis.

CDR3 loop: CSVEEPIHGDEQYF. DNA for the CDR3: TGCAGCGTTGAAGAACCGATACACGGGGACGAGCAGTACTTC. This chain connects TRBV29-1 to TRBJ2-7; D possibly corresponds to TRBD2 (5 bases). The ends were cut back, 0 bases at V and 5 bases at J, with 14 bases in the middle. The CDR3 extends over 14 amino acids. Per germline, CDR1 SQVTM and CDR2 ANQGSEA.

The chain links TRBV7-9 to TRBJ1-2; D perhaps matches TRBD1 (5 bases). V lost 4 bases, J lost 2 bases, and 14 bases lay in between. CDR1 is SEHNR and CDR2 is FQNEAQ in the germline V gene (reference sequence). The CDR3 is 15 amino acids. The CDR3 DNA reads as TGTGCCAGCAGCTCCCAGGGAATTTACAACTATGGCTACACCTTC. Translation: CASSSQGIYNYGYTF. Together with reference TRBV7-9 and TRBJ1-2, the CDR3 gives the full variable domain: DTGVSQNPRHKITKRGQNVTFRCDPISEHNRLYWYRQTLGQGPEFLTYFQNEAQLEKSRLLSDRFSAERPKGSFSTLEIQRTEQGDSAMYLCASSSQGIYNYGYTFGSGTRLTVV.

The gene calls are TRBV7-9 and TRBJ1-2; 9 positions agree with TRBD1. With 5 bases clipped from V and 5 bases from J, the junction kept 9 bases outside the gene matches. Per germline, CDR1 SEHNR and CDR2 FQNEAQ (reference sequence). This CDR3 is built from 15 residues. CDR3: CASSAGTGSRYGYTF. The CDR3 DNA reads TGTGCCAGCAGCGCAGGGACAGGGAGTCGTTATGGCTACACCTTC. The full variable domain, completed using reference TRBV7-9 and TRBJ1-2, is DTGVSQNPRHKITKRGQNVTFRCDPISEHNRLYWYRQTLGQGPEFLTYFQNEAQLEKSRLLSDRFSAERPKGSFSTLEIQRTEQGDSAMYLCASSAGTGSRYGYTFGSGTRLTVV.

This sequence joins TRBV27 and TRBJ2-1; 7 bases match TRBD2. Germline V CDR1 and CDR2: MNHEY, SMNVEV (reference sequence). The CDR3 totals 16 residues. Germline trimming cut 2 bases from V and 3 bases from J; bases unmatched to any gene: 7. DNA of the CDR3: TGTGCCAGCAGTTTACTCCCGGGGGGATACTACAATGAGCAGTTCTTC. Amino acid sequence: CASSLLPGGYYNEQFF.

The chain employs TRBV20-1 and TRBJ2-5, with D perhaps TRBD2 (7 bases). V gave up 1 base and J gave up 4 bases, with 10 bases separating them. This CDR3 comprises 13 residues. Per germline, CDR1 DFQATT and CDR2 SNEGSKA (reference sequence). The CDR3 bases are TGCAGTGCTAGAGGCGGGGGCCTAGAGACCCAGTACTTC. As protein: CSARGGGLETQYF.

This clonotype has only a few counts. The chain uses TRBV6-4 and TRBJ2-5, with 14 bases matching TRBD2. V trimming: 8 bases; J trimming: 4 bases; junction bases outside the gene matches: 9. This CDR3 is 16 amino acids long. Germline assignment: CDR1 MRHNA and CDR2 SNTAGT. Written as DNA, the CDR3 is TGTGCCAGCCTCGGGACTAGCGGGAGAATGAGAGAGACCCAGTACTTC. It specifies CASLGTSGRMRETQYF.

CDR3 residues: CASSSLGSGRAGTDTQYF. The CDR3 DNA follows: TGCGCCAGCAGCTCCCTTGGTAGCGGGAGGGCCGGCACAGATACGCAGTATTTT. V is TRBV5-1 and J is TRBJ2-3; 11 nucleotides match TRBD2. V lost 3 bases to trimming and J lost 1 base; unmatched junction nucleotides: 10. CDR1 SGHRS and CDR2 YFSETQ come from the germline V gene. The CDR3 is 18 amino acids.

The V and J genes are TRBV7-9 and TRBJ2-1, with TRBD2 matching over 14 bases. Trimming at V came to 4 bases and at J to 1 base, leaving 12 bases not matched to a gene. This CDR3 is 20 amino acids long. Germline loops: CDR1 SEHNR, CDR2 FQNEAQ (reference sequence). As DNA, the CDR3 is TGTGCCAGCAGCTACACTCGCGGGACTAGCGGGAGTGGGTCCTACAATGAGCAGTTCTTC. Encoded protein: CASSYTRGTSGSGSYNEQFF.

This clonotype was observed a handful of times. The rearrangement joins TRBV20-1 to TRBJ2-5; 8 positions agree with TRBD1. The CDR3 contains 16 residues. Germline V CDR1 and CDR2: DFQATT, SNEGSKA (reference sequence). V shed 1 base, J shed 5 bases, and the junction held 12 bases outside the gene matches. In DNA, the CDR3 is TGCAGTGCTAGAGGGGTCCTCAGCAGGGGGCTTGAGACCCAGTACTTC. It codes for CSARGVLSRGLETQYF.

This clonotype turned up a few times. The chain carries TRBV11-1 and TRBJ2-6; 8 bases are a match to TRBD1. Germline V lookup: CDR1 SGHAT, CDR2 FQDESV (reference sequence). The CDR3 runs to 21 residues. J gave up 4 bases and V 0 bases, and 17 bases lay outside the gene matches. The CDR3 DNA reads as TGTGCCAGCAGCTTAGCGACGGACGGACAGGGTTCCAAGAGAGGGGCCAACGTCCTGACTTTC. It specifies CASSLATDGQGSKRGANVLTF.

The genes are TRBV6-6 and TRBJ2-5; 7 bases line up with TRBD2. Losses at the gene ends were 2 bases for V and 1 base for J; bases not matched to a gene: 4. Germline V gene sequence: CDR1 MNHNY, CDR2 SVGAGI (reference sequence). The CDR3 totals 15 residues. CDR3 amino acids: CASSYRPSGQETQYF. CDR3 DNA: TGTGCCAGCAGTTACCGTCCTAGCGGCCAAGAGACCCAGTACTTC.

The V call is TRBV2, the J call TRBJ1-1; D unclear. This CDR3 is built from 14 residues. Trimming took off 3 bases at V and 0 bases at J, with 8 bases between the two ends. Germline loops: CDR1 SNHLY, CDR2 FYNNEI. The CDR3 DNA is TGTGCCAGCAGTGAGCATCCCATGAACACTGAAGCTTTCTTT. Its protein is CASSEHPMNTEAFF.

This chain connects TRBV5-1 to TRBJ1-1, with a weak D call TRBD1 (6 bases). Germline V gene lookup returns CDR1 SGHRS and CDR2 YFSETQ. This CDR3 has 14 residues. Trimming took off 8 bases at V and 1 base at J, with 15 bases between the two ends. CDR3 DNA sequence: TGCGCCAGTCGTCTCTTAGGGGGGAACACTGAAGCTTTCTTT. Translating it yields CASRLLGGNTEAFF.

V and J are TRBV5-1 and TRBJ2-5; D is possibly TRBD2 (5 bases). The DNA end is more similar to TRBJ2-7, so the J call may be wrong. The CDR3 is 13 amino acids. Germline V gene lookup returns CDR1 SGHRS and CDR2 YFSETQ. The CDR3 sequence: CASSTIIGGEQYF. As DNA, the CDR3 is TGCGCCAGCAGCACAATAATAGGAGGCGAGCAGTACTTC.

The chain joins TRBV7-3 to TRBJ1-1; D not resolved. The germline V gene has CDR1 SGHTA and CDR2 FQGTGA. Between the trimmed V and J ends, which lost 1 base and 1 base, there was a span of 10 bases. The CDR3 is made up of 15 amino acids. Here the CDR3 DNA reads TGTGCCAGCAGCTTAAGTCCAGACCAGAACACTGAAGCTTTCTTT. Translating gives CASSLSPDQNTEAFF.

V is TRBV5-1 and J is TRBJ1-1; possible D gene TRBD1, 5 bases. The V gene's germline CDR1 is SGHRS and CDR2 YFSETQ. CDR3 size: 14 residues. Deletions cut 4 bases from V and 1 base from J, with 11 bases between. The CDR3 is CASSPQVPNTEAFF. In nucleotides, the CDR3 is TGCGCCAGCAGCCCACAGGTCCCGAACACTGAAGCTTTCTTT.

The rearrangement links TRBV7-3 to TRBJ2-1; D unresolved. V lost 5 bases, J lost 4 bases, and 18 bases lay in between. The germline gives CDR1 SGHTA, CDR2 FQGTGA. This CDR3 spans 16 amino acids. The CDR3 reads CASSPLMAASYNEQFF. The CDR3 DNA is TGTGCCAGCAGCCCTTTGATGGCGGCTTCTTACAATGAGCAGTTCTTC.

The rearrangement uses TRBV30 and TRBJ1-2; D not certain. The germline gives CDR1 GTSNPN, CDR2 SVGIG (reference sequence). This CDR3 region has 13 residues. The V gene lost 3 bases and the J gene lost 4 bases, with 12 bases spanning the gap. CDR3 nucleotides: TGTGCCTGGAGCATCGGCGGTACCTATGGCTACACCTTC. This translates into CAWSIGGTYGYTF.

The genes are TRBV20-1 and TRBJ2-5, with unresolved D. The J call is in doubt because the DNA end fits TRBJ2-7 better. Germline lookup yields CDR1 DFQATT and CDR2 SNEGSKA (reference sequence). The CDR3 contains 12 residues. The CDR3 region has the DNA TGCAGTGCTAGAGATACCCGCTACGAGCAGTACTTC. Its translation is CSARDTRYEQYF.

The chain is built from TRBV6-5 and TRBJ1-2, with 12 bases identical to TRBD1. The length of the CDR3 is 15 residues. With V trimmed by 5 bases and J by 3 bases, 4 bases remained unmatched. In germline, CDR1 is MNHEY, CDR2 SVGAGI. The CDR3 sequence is CASSRGQGAHYGYTF. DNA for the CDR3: TGTGCCAGCAGTCGGGGACAGGGGGCCCACTATGGCTACACCTTC.

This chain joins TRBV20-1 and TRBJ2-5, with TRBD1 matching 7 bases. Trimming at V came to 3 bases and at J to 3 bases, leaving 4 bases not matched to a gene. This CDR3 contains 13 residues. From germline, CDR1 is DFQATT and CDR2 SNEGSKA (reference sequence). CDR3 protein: CSARRDRKETQYF. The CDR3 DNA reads TGCAGTGCTAGGAGGGACAGAAAAGAGACCCAGTACTTC.

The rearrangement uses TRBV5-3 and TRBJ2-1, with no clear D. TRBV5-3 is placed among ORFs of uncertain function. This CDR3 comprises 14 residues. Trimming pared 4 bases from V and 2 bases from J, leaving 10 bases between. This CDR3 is CARSLLLAYNEQFF. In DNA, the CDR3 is TGTGCCAGAAGCCTGCTTCTGGCCTACAATGAGCAGTTCTTC.